This passage covers 3 T cell receptor beta chains from one sample sequenced in a study of Ad26.COV2.S vaccination and SARS-CoV-2 variants. Treatment defined: around 19 received Ad26.COV2.S at low or high dose, single or two shots; roughly 5 received placebo; per-sample allocation not given. Day 63 after the first injection of vaccine or placebo was the sampling time. Profiling relied on immunoSEQ multiplex PCR, and the TCRdb table lists in-frame clones only, not all of them. The sample consists of some 320,000 clones, about 82% of them appearing once. Here the sequenced sample was peripheral blood, taken in a trial of Ad26.COV2.S vaccine versus placebo. These receptors originate from a person aged 18-65 years who received the Ad26.COV2.S COVID-19 vaccine or a placebo.

J is TRBJ2-3 and V is TRBV3-1 (or the pseudogene TRBV3-2); TRBD2 is a possible D gene (5 bases). Trimming took off 5 bases at V and 6 bases at J, with 12 bases between the two ends. Per germline, CDR1 LGHDT and CDR2 YNNKEL (reference sequence). CDR3 length: 13 residues. Written as DNA, the CDR3 is TGTGCCAGCAGCTTCACTAGGATGGATACGCAGTATTTT. This gives the protein CASSFTRMDTQYF.

The rearrangement links TRBV7-9 to TRBJ2-2; no reliable D call. The CDR3 has 12 amino acids. Trimming took off 5 bases at V and 6 bases at J, with 7 bases between the two ends. From germline, CDR1 is SEHNR and CDR2 FQNEAQ (reference sequence). CDR3 nucleotides: TGTGCCAGCAGCCCTAGATCCGGGGAGCTGTTTTTT. It specifies CASSPRSGELFF. The complete variable domain, with remaining parts taken from reference TRBV7-9 and TRBJ2-2, reads DTGVSQNPRHKITKRGQNVTFRCDPISEHNRLYWYRQTLGQGPEFLTYFQNEAQLEKSRLLSDRFSAERPKGSFSTLEIQRTEQGDSAMYLCASSPRSGELFFGEGSRLTVL.

V usage is TRBV7-9 and J usage is TRBJ1-4; TRBD1 might be the D (5 bases). CDR3 size: 14 residues. Germline CDR1 reads SEHNR; CDR2 reads FQNEAQ (reference sequence). Trimming shortened V by 8 bases and J by 4 bases, and 14 bases separated the two germline ends. CDR3 in amino acids: CASRIGGLNEKLFF. CDR3 DNA: TGTGCCAGCCGAATCGGGGGTCTTAATGAAAAACTGTTTTTT.